The entry that follows covers one T cell receptor beta chain sequence. Its antigen is not identified. This sample is drawn from a study of Ad26.COV2.S vaccination and SARS-CoV-2 variants. As for the study in general: Recipients of Ad26.COV2.S got it intramuscularly, once or twice 56 days apart.

This CDR3 contains 13 residues. V was pared by 6 bases and J by 6 bases, with 5 bases of the junction left unmatched. CDR1 SGHTA and CDR2 FQGNSA come from the germline V gene. Study conclusions and caveats: While placebo recipients had lower spike-specific TCR breadth, vaccine recipients had more. Placebo and vaccine recipients had non-spike TCR breadth that was similar. A substantial breadth of spike-specific CD8+ and CD4+ T cell responses after vaccination has been reported.

Treatment noted: 15 to 20 received Ad26.COV2.S at low or high dose, single or two shots; roughly five received placebo; per-sample allocation not given. Sampling took place 63 days after the first vaccine or placebo injection. Repertoires were generated with immunoSEQ multiplex PCR, while TCRdb's copy carries only in-frame clones and drops some. The table includes over 400,000 clones, around 92% detected once. This clonotype was sampled from a person aged 18-65 years who received the Ad26.COV2.S COVID-19 vaccine or a placebo. The chain employs TRBV7-2 and TRBJ1-1; 9 positions agree with TRBD1. The material sequenced was peripheral blood, taken in a trial of Ad26.COV2.S vaccine versus placebo. Here the CDR3 reads CASRTGTGSEAFF. CDR3 in DNA: TGTGCCAGCAGAACCGGGACAGGGTCTGAAGCTTTCTTT.